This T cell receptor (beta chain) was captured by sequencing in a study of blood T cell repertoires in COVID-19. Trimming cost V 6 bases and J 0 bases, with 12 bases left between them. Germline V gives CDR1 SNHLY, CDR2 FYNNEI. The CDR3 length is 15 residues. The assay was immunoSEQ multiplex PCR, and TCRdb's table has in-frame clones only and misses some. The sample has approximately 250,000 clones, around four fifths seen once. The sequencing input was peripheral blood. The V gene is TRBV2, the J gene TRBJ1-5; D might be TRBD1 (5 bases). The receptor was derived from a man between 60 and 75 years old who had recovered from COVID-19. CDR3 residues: CASSRDADSNQPQHF. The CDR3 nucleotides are TGTGCCAGCAGCAGGGATGCTGATAGCAATCAGCCCCAGCATTTT.